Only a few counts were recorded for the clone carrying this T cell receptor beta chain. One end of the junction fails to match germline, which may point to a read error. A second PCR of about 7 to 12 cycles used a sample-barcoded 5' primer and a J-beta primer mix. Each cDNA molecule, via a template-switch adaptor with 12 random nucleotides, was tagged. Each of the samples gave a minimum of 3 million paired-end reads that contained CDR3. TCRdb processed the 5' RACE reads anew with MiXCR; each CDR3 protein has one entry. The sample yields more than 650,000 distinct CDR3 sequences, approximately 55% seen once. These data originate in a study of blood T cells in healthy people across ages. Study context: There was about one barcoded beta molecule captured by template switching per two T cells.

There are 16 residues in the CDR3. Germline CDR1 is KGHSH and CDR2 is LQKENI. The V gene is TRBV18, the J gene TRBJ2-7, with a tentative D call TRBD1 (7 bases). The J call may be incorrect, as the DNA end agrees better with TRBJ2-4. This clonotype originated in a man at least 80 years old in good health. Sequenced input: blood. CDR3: CASPPLSGGGENIQYF. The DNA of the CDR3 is TGTGCCAGCCCACCTTTAAGTGGAGGGGGCGAAAACATTCAGTACTTC.